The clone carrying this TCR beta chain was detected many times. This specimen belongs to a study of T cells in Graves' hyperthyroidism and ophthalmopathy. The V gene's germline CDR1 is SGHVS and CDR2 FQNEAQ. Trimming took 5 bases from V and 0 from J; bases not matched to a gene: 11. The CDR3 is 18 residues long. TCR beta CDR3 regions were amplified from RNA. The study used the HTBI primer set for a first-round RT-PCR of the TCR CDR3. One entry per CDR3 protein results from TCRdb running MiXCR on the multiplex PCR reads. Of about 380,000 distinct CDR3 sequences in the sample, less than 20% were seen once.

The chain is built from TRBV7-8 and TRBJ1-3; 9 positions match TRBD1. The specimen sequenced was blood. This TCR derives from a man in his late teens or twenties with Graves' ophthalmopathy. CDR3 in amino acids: CASSQSTGGSISGNTIYF. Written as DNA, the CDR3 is TGTGCCAGCAGCCAATCCACAGGGGGCTCAATCTCTGGAAACACCATATATTTT.